These T cell receptor beta chains were read from a single sample in a study of PD-1 blockade in mismatch repair-deficient tumors. The repertoire was sequenced with immunoSEQ multiplex PCR; TCRdb's copy has only in-frame clones and lacks some. The table shows about 34,000 clones, with more than 70% occurring only once. The sample here was PBMCs, taken less than 7 weeks after starting pembrolizumab. Every receptor here comes from an adult with mismatch repair-deficient cancer. The conserved cysteine and the conserved F or W are not part of the CDR3 here.

V gene: TRBV19; J gene: TRBJ2-2; CDR3 protein: ASSRDYQTGELF
V gene: TRBV7-2; J gene: TRBJ2-1; CDR3 protein: ASSHTTGQSSSYNEQF
V gene: TRBV6-5; J gene: TRBJ2-5; CDR3 protein: ASSFHRDTVETQY
V gene: TRBV11-2; J gene: TRBJ2-7; CDR3 protein: ASSLVGGGYEQY
V gene: TRBV29-1; J gene: TRBJ1-2; CDR3 protein: SVVWGEGKYGYT
V gene: TRBV5-1; J gene: TRBJ2-7; CDR3 protein: ASSNPSVHEQY
V gene: TRBV5-1; J gene: TRBJ2-2; CDR3 protein: ASSLGLAGGELF
V gene: TRBV5-1; J gene: TRBJ1-6; CDR3 protein: ASSPGTVQALSYNSPLH
V gene: TRBV2; J gene: TRBJ2-7; CDR3 protein: ASSVYRGGYEQY
V gene: TRBV7-2; J gene: TRBJ2-1; CDR3 protein: ASSLTSGAYNEQF
V gene: TRBV28; J gene: TRBJ2-1; CDR3 protein: ASIAVLEPRKNEQF
V gene: TRBV19; J gene: TRBJ2-7; CDR3 protein: ASSINQFYEQY
V gene: TRBV2; J gene: TRBJ2-5; CDR3 protein: ASRRGFLETQY
V gene: TRBV19; J gene: TRBJ1-2; CDR3 protein: ASSNTGGGRYGYT
V gene: TRBV7-2; J gene: TRBJ2-7; CDR3 protein: ASSLAPGGSYEQY
V gene: TRBV7-2; J gene: TRBJ2-5; CDR3 protein: ASSLQPWGEETQY
V gene: TRBV9; J gene: TRBJ2-1; CDR3 protein: ASSVSGQNNEQF
V gene: TRBV7-9; J gene: TRBJ2-7; CDR3 protein: ASSLVAGASEQY
V gene: TRBV6-5; J gene: TRBJ2-7; CDR3 protein: ASRLQGASGEQY
V gene: TRBV11-2; J gene: TRBJ2-3; CDR3 protein: ASSLEGRTQY
V gene: TRBV28; J gene: TRBJ1-2; CDR3 protein: ASSLWGTAASNYGYT
V gene: TRBV9; J gene: TRBJ1-1; CDR3 protein: ASSVGPLLEAF
V gene: TRBV5-4; J gene: TRBJ1-1; CDR3 protein: ASSLYRANTEAF
V gene: TRBV5-6; J gene: TRBJ1-6; CDR3 protein: ASSLTGGNSPLH
V gene: TRBV11-2; J gene: TRBJ2-1; CDR3 protein: ASSLFSDEQF
V gene: TRBV6-5; J gene: TRBJ2-1; CDR3 protein: ASSSPGTSVYEQF
V gene: TRBV7-2; J gene: TRBJ2-3; CDR3 protein: ASSLAGAVVTQY
V gene: TRBV6-1; J gene: TRBJ2-5; CDR3 protein: ASTEPFRGKETQY
V gene: TRBV5-1; J gene: TRBJ2-3; CDR3 protein: ASSLVRGFSGIEGTDTQY
V gene: TRBV18; J gene: TRBJ1-5; CDR3 protein: ASSPIGRDQPQH
V gene: TRBV7-9; J gene: TRBJ2-2; CDR3 protein: ASSPWGLAGGNTGELF
V gene: TRBV7-8; J gene: TRBJ2-7; CDR3 protein: ASRTGLAGARNEQY
V gene: TRBV5-1; J gene: TRBJ2-1; CDR3 protein: ASSLGTGAAAGYNEQF
V gene: TRBV23-1; J gene: TRBJ2-4; CDR3 protein: ASSQSGDRAKNIQY
V gene: TRBV18; J gene: TRBJ2-5; CDR3 protein: ASSPRRAEETQY
V gene: TRBV21-1; J gene: TRBJ1-3; CDR3 protein: ASSPRDRGPPGNTIY
V gene: TRBV9; J gene: TRBJ2-7; CDR3 protein: ASSVGAGRLYEQY
V gene: TRBV15; J gene: TRBJ1-5; CDR3 protein: ATSRSKDTNSNQPQH
V gene: TRBV30; J gene: TRBJ2-2; CDR3 protein: AWSVHNTGELF
V gene: TRBV7-9; J gene: TRBJ2-2; CDR3 protein: ASSLVGRVTGELF
V gene: TRBV7-3; J gene: TRBJ2-5; CDR3 protein: ASSFNRGRRETQY
V gene: TRBV15; J gene: TRBJ1-4; CDR3 protein: ATSSRRRNNEKLF
V gene: TRBV7-2; J gene: TRBJ2-1; CDR3 protein: ASSSFTGSEQF
V gene: TRBV6-1; J gene: TRBJ2-2; CDR3 protein: ASTRQGAYGELF
V gene: TRBV28; J gene: TRBJ2-1; CDR3 protein: ASSPSGRASYNEQF
V gene: TRBV18; J gene: TRBJ1-6; CDR3 protein: ASSTGLSLLSPLH
V gene: TRBV11-3; J gene: TRBJ2-2; CDR3 protein: ASSLEGYGNTGELF
V gene: TRBV10-2; J gene: TRBJ2-5; CDR3 protein: ASSEGGLGPETQY
V gene: TRBV6-5; J gene: TRBJ1-2; CDR3 protein: ASSYRDRGQDYT
V gene: TRBV21-1; J gene: TRBJ2-3; CDR3 protein: ASSKARLSQAPPYPSTDTQY
V gene: TRBV27; J gene: TRBJ2-7; CDR3 protein: ASSPLTSAHSYEQY
V gene: TRBV7-8; J gene: TRBJ2-7; CDR3 protein: ASSLPSGYEQY
V gene: TRBV6-6; J gene: TRBJ2-5; CDR3 protein: ASSYLAGVLETQY
V gene: TRBV7-9; J gene: TRBJ1-1; CDR3 protein: ASSSYRGRGGEAF
V gene: TRBV7-2; J gene: TRBJ2-7; CDR3 protein: ASSLSYRGPNRQY
V gene: TRBV9; J gene: TRBJ2-7; CDR3 protein: ASSVAPGVEQY
V gene: TRBV12-5; J gene: TRBJ1-2; CDR3 protein: ASGLVISGQGDGYT